The 15 T cell receptor beta chains presented below share a single source sample, sequenced in a study of blood T cells in healthy people across ages. A second PCR, run for about 6 to 12 cycles, used a sample-barcoded 5' primer plus a J-beta primer mix. One entry per CDR3 protein results from TCRdb running MiXCR on the 5' RACE reads. The sample yields around 1,000,000 distinct CDR3 sequences, about 23% seen once. These data also featured in a second study, about T cells of mothers and their children.

Sequences were obtained from blood. All receptors derive from a girl aged 2 to 9 in good health.

This clonotype was seen only a few times. CDR3 nucleotides: TGCAGCGGCCGCTTGGGAGAGACCCAGTACTTC. Translated, it gives CSGRLGETQYF. The chain has TRBV29-1 and TRBJ2-5, with unresolved D. The germline V gene encodes CDR1 SQVTM and CDR2 ANQGSEA. This CDR3 comprises 11 residues. V shed 7 bases and J shed 4 bases, with 10 bases lying between them.

This clonotype occurred a few times. V and J are TRBV20-1 and TRBJ2-1; TRBD2 agrees at 8 bases. The CDR3 contains 16 residues. CDR1 is DFQATT and CDR2 is SNEGSKA in the germline V gene (reference sequence). V was clipped by 6 bases and J by 4 bases; unmatched bases: 14. In DNA, the CDR3 is TGCAGTGCGTTGACGGCTAGCGGGTTTATTTACAATGAGCAGTTCTTC. It specifies CSALTASGFIYNEQFF.

A few counts support this clonotype. This chain connects TRBV25-1 to TRBJ2-5; the D gene is possibly TRBD2 (6 bases). Per the germline V gene, CDR1 is MGHDK and CDR2 is SYGVNS. V was pared by 1 base and J by 0 bases, with 15 bases between. This CDR3 has 17 amino acids. This CDR3 reads CASSELRDGRYQETQYF. CDR3 DNA: TGTGCCAGCAGTGAATTGCGGGACGGACGTTACCAAGAGACCCAGTACTTC. Looking up the rest from reference TRBV25-1 and TRBJ2-5 gives the full variable domain: EADIYQTPRYLVIGTGKKITLECSQTMGHDKMYWYQQDPGMELHLIHYSYGVNSTEKGDLSSESTVSRIRTEHFPLTLESARPSHTSQYLCASSELRDGRYQETQYFGPGTRLLVL.

This clonotype was found a few times. The chain couples TRBV6-5 to TRBJ1-3, with 8 bases matching TRBD1. The CDR3 runs to 17 residues. V lost 0 bases to trimming and J lost 3 bases; unmatched junction nucleotides: 7. Germline V CDR1 and CDR2: MNHEY, SVGAGI. In DNA, the CDR3 is TGTGCCAGCAGTTACTCGATGGGCAGGGGGCTTGGAAACACCATATATTTT. As protein: CASSYSMGRGLGNTIYF.

This chain links TRBV20-1 with TRBJ2-1; D possibly corresponds to TRBD2 (5 bases). Trimming left V 3 bases short and J 9 bases short, with 12 bases between. This CDR3 spans 12 amino acids. Looked up from germline, CDR1 is DFQATT and CDR2 is SNEGSKA (reference sequence). For the CDR3, the DNA is TGCAGTGCTAGGTTTGAGGGTCCTGAGCAGTTCTTC. Amino acids: CSARFEGPEQFF.

A few counts support this clonotype. V usage is TRBV12-3 or TRBV12-4 and J usage is TRBJ1-5; no reliable D call. V lost 6 bases to trimming and J lost 1 base, with 10 bases between them. The CDR3 sequence is 14 residues long. CDR3 nucleotide sequence: TGTGCCAGCAGCCGGATACAGAGCAATCAGCCCCAGCATTTT. Its translation is CASSRIQSNQPQHF.

The chain couples TRBV6-6 to TRBJ1-5; 7 bases fit TRBD1. V was pared by 4 bases and J by 5 bases, with 8 bases of the junction left unmatched. CDR3 length: 15 residues. Germline V gives CDR1 MNHNY, CDR2 SVGAGI (reference sequence). The CDR3 sequence is CASSFPGGYDQPQHF. CDR3 sequence (DNA): TGTGCCAGCAGTTTCCCAGGGGGATACGATCAGCCCCAGCATTTT.

A few counts support this clonotype. The chain combines TRBV7-2 with TRBJ2-7; 14 bases agree with TRBD2. CDR1 SGHTA and CDR2 FQGNSA come from the germline V gene. This CDR3 region has 17 residues. V was clipped by 5 bases and J by 0 bases; unmatched bases: 6. The CDR3 is CASSPLGLAGDSYEQYF. The CDR3 DNA reads TGTGCCAGCAGCCCCCTGGGACTAGCGGGGGACTCCTACGAGCAGTACTTC. Full variable domain (missing parts from reference TRBV7-2 and TRBJ2-7): GAGVSQSPSNKVTEKGKDVELRCDPISGHTALYWYRQSLGQGLEFLIYFQGNSAPDKSGLPSDRFSAERTGGSVSTLTIQRTQQEDSAVYLCASSPLGLAGDSYEQYFGPGTRLTVT.

The CDR3 region is CASTSAGTGGEKLFF. The CDR3, as DNA: TGCGCCAGCACCTCAGCGGGGACAGGGGGAGAAAAACTGTTTTTT. J is TRBJ1-4 and V is TRBV4-1; 11 bases agree with TRBD1. With 7 bases clipped from V and 8 bases from J, the junction kept 9 bases outside the gene matches. The CDR3 consists of 15 residues. Germline V gene data show CDR1 as MGHRA and CDR2 as YSYEKL.

This clonotype was seen more than once but under ten times. This rearrangement joins TRBV6-2 or TRBV6-3 to TRBJ2-7; 7 positions match TRBD1. Losses at the gene ends were 5 bases for V and 7 bases for J; bases not matched to a gene: 8. Looked up from germline, CDR1 is MNHEY and CDR2 is SVGEGT. The CDR3 runs to 13 residues. Here the CDR3 reads CASSATGDREQYF. As DNA, the CDR3 is TGTGCCAGCAGTGCTACAGGGGATCGGGAGCAGTACTTC.

The J gene is TRBJ2-5, the V gene TRBV4-3; 9 bases match TRBD2. CDR1 LGHNA and CDR2 YSLEER come from the germline V gene. J was trimmed by 5 bases and V by 0 bases; bases with no gene match: 10. The CDR3 spans 17 residues. The CDR3: CASSQDFERGVVETQYF. CDR3 coding DNA: TGCGCCAGCAGCCAAGATTTCGAGCGGGGGGTGGTTGAGACCCAGTACTTC.

This chain connects TRBV9 to TRBJ2-1, with TRBD2 identical over 11 bases. The CDR3 covers 15 residues. Trimming at V came to 3 bases and at J to 5 bases, leaving 4 bases not matched to a gene. In germline, CDR1 is SGDLS, CDR2 YYNGEE. CDR3 sequence: CASSALAGGHNEQFF. As DNA, the CDR3 is TGTGCCAGCAGCGCCCTAGCGGGAGGTCACAATGAGCAGTTCTTC.

The chain has TRBV4-2 and TRBJ2-7; D not resolved. The V end lost 0 bases, the J end lost 3 bases, and 9 bases lay between the germline ends. The CDR3 loop spans 14 amino acids. Germline-derived CDR1 and CDR2 are LGHNA and YNFKEQ. The CDR3 DNA reads TGTGCCAGCAGCCAAGAGGACGTCGACTACGAGCAGTACTTC. Its translation: CASSQEDVDYEQYF.

This clonotype occurred many times. The chain combines TRBV7-3 with TRBJ2-5; no clear D gene. This CDR3 region has 15 residues. Trimming removed 2 bases at V and 3 bases at J, with 13 bases between. Per germline, CDR1 SGHTA and CDR2 FQGTGA. The CDR3 DNA is TGTGCCAGCAGCTTAGGGATGGGCCCTAAAGAGACCCAGTACTTC. Translation: CASSLGMGPKETQYF.

In its sample, this clonotype was seen a few times. The V call is TRBV24-1, the J call TRBJ2-1, with 7 bases identical to TRBD1. In germline, CDR1 is KGHDR, CDR2 SFDVKD. This CDR3 is built from 14 residues. V trimming: 8 bases; J trimming: 0 bases; junction bases outside the gene matches: 3. The CDR3 bases are TGTGCCACCAAAGCAGGGGGCTCCTACAATGAGCAGTTCTTC. Its translation is CATKAGGSYNEQFF.